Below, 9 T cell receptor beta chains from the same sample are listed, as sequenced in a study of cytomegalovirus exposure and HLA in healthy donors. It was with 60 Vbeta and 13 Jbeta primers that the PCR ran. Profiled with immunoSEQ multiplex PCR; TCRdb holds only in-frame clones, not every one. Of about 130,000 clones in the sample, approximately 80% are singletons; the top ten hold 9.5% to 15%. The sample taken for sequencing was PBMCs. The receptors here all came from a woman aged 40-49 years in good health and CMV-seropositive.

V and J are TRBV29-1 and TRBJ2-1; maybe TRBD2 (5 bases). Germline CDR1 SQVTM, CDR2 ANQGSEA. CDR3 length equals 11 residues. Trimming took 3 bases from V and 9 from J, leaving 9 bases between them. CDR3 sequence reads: CSVDVGSEQFF. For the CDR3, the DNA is TGCAGCGTTGATGTAGGGAGTGAGCAGTTCTTC.

The CDR3 sequence is CASSLGGFTGELFF. CDR3 DNA sequence: TGTGCCAGCAGCTTGGGCGGGTTCACCGGGGAGCTGTTTTTT. This chain joins TRBV7-2 and TRBJ2-2; D perhaps matches TRBD2 (5 bases). Germline CDR1 is SGHTA and CDR2 is FQGNSA. This CDR3 is 14 amino acids long. V shed 3 bases and J shed 4 bases, with 9 bases lying between them.

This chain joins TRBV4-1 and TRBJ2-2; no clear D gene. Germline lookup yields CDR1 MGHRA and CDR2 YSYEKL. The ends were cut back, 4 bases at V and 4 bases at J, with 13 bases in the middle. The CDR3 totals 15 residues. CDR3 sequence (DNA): TGCGCCAGCAGCCCTCAAAAAGCCCGCACCGGGGAGCTGTTTTTT. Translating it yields CASSPQKARTGELFF.

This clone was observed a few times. The CDR3 protein is CASSPQGASLRYF. The CDR3 nucleotides read TGTGCCAGTAGTCCACAGGGGGCGTCGCTGCGGTACTTC. V usage is TRBV19 and J usage is TRBJ2-5; 9 nucleotides match TRBD1. This CDR3 is built from 13 residues. Germline values: CDR1 LNHDA, CDR2 SQIVND (reference sequence). V dropped 5 bases and J dropped 13; count of bases not matched to a gene: 11.

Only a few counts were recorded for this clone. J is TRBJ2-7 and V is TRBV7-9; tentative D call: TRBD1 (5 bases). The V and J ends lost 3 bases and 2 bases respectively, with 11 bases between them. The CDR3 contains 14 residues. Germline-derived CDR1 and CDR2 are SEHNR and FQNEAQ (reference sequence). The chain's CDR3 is CASSFDSYPYEQYF. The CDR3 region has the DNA TGTGCCAGCAGCTTTGACAGTTACCCCTACGAGCAGTACTTC.

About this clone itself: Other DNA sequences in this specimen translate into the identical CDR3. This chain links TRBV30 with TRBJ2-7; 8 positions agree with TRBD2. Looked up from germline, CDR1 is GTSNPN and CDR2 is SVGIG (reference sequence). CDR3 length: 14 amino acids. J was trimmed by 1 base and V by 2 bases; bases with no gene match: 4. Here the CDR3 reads CAWSRAGGSYEQYF. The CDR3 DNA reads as TGTGCCTGGAGTAGGGCGGGGGGATCCTACGAGCAGTACTTC.

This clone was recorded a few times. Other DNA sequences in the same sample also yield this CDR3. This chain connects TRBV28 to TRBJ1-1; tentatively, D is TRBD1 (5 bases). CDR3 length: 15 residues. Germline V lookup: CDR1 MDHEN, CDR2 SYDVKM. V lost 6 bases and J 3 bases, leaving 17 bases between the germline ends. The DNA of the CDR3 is TGTGCCAGCAGCGTTAGTTGGGGCCGGGACACTGAAGCTTTCTTT. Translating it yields CASSVSWGRDTEAFF.

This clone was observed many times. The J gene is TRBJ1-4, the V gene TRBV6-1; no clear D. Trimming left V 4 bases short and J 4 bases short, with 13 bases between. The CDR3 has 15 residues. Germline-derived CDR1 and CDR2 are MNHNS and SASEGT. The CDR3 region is CASSVQSAFNEKLFF. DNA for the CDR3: TGTGCCAGCAGTGTACAGTCAGCATTTAATGAAAAACTGTTTTTT.

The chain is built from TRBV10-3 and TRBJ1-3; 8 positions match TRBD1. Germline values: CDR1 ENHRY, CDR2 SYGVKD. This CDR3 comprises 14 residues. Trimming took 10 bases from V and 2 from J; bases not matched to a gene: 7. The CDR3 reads CATQRTGTGNTIYF. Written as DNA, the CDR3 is TGTGCCACCCAAAGGACAGGGACTGGAAACACCATATATTTT.